These 27 T cell receptor beta chains were all obtained from the same sample, sequenced in a study of blood T cell repertoires in COVID-19. The data were produced by immunoSEQ multiplex PCR, yet TCRdb's version contains in-frame clones alone and is incomplete. The sample holds 110,000 to 150,000 clones, about 87% seen once. Specimen: peripheral blood. Receptor source: a woman aged 40 to 50 with acute or convalescent COVID-19.

J is TRBJ1-2 and V is TRBV4-2; possible D gene TRBD1, 5 bases. CDR3 length equals 16 residues. The V end lost 1 base, the J end lost 3 bases, and 15 bases lay between the germline ends. The germline CDR1 and CDR2 sequences are LGHNA and YNFKEQ. The CDR3, as DNA: TGTGCCAGCAGCCAAGCCAGGGTTGTTGGACACTATGGCTACACCTTC. Its protein product is CASSQARVVGHYGYTF.

This chain's CDR3 is CASSPSGGGTGELFF. As DNA, the CDR3 is TGTGCCAGCAGTCCCTCAGGGGGTGGCACCGGGGAGCTGTTTTTT. The chain couples TRBV27 to TRBJ2-2; 7 bases agree with TRBD1. Germline values: CDR1 MNHEY, CDR2 SMNVEV (reference sequence). J was trimmed by 4 bases and V by 5 bases; bases with no gene match: 7. CDR3 length equals 15 residues.

J is TRBJ1-2 and V is TRBV30; possibly TRBD1 for D (5 bases). The CDR3 is 13 residues long. In germline, CDR1 is GTSNPN, CDR2 SVGIG (reference sequence). Trimming stripped 0 bases from V and 4 bases from J, with 9 bases between. The CDR3 region has the DNA TGTGCCTGGAGTGTAGGGGCCGGCTATGGCTACACCTTC. Encoded protein: CAWSVGAGYGYTF.

Written as DNA, the CDR3 is TGTGCCAGCAGCTCATGGGAGGACGGCACTGAAGCTTTCTTT. It yields the protein CASSSWEDGTEAFF. The rearrangement links TRBV7-8 to TRBJ1-1; D gene uncertain. The CDR3 contains 14 residues. V lost 4 bases, J lost 4 bases, and 13 bases lay in between. The V gene's germline CDR1 is SGHVS and CDR2 FQNEAQ.

This rearrangement joins TRBV15 to TRBJ1-4; no definite D call. Germline assignment: CDR1 LNHNV and CDR2 YYDKDF (reference sequence). The CDR3 sequence is 14 residues long. The V gene lost 5 bases and the J gene lost 3 bases, with 10 bases spanning the gap. CDR3 DNA sequence: TGTGCCACCAGCGTAGGGAGATCTAATGAAAAACTGTTTTTT. Protein product: CATSVGRSNEKLFF.

The V call is TRBV5-1, the J call TRBJ1-6; 10 nucleotides align to TRBD1. After removal of 1 base from V and 3 bases from J, the junction contained 4 bases not matched to a gene. CDR1 SGHRS and CDR2 YFSETQ come from the germline V gene. This CDR3 contains 17 residues. The CDR3 is CASSLTTGGVYNSPLHF. The CDR3 coding sequence is TGCGCCAGCAGCTTGACGACAGGGGGCGTCTATAATTCACCCCTCCACTTT.

The chain links TRBV2 to TRBJ2-1; 8 positions match TRBD2. The CDR3 is made up of 17 amino acids. V dropped 7 bases and J dropped 3; count of bases not matched to a gene: 14. Germline CDR1 reads SNHLY; CDR2 reads FYNNEI. The CDR3 reads CASTGRIGGGGYNEQFF. Here the CDR3 DNA reads TGTGCCAGCACTGGGAGAATCGGGGGGGGCGGCTACAATGAGCAGTTCTTC.

The V and J genes are TRBV3-1 (or the pseudogene TRBV3-2) and TRBJ1-5, with 9 bases matching TRBD1. The CDR3 covers 14 residues. V lost 3 bases and J lost 6; bases outside the gene matches: 3. Germline V CDR1 and CDR2: LGHDT, YNNKEL (reference sequence). In nucleotides, the CDR3 is TGTGCCAGCAGCCAGGGACAGGGTTTTCAGCCCCAGCATTTT. Translated: CASSQGQGFQPQHF.

This clone was detected a few times. The chain links TRBV7-2 to TRBJ2-1; TRBD2 matches 14 bases. The CDR3 runs to 15 residues. Germline CDR1 reads SGHTA; CDR2 reads FQGNSA. J gave up 6 bases and V 3 bases, and 1 base lay outside the gene matches. The CDR3 sequence: CASSLTSGRANEQFF. The CDR3 nucleotides are TGTGCCAGCAGCTTGACTAGCGGGAGGGCCAATGAGCAGTTCTTC. Combining the CDR3 with reference TRBV7-2 and TRBJ2-1 gives the whole variable domain GAGVSQSPSNKVTEKGKDVELRCDPISGHTALYWYRQSLGQGLEFLIYFQGNSAPDKSGLPSDRFSAERTGGSVSTLTIQRTQQEDSAVYLCASSLTSGRANEQFFGPGTRLTVL.

The chain combines TRBV30 with TRBJ1-2; 7 positions match TRBD1. V lost 6 bases and J lost 4; bases outside the gene matches: 8. Germline-derived CDR1 and CDR2 are GTSNPN and SVGIG (reference sequence). The CDR3 loop spans 13 amino acids. CDR3 in DNA: TGTGCCTGTGATTCCGCAGGGGGCTATGGCTACACCTTC. Translation: CACDSAGGYGYTF.

The chain is built from TRBV7-2 and TRBJ1-2; no definite D call. Trimming shortened V by 5 bases and J by 8 bases, and 12 bases separated the two germline ends. Germline lookup yields CDR1 SGHTA and CDR2 FQGNSA. This CDR3 is built from 12 residues. The DNA for the CDR3 is TGTGCCAGCAGCCCCCAGAGGTCAGGCTACACCTTC. It codes for CASSPQRSGYTF.

V usage is TRBV4-1 and J usage is TRBJ2-7; TRBD1 is a possible D gene (6 bases). Deletions cut 6 bases from V and 3 bases from J, with 18 bases between. The CDR3 is 15 residues long. Germline-derived CDR1 and CDR2 are MGHRA and YSYEKL. The CDR3 DNA is TGCGCCAGCAGTCGCACAGGGTTGGGGGTCTACGAGCAGTACTTC. Residues: CASSRTGLGVYEQYF.

In its sample, this clone was seen once. The chain carries TRBV10-3 and TRBJ2-7; D may be TRBD2 (5 bases). The CDR3 runs to 15 residues. Germline CDR1 ENHRY, CDR2 SYGVKD. Between the trimmed V and J ends, which lost 4 bases and 3 bases, there was a span of 16 bases. The CDR3 DNA is TGTGCCATCAGTGTTCTCCGGGGATCAGGCTACGAGCAGTACTTC. Translating it yields CAISVLRGSGYEQYF.

V usage is TRBV6-6 and J usage is TRBJ1-1; 9 bases match TRBD1. The junction had 12 bases not matched to a gene; V was cut back by 0 bases and J by 10 bases. There are 16 residues in the CDR3. Germline-derived CDR1 and CDR2 are MNHNY and SVGAGI (reference sequence). DNA for the CDR3: TGTGCCAGCAGTTACTCGACATCGGGACAGGGTCGTGGAGCTTTCTTT. It codes for CASSYSTSGQGRGAFF.

This sequence joins TRBV12-3 or TRBV12-4 and TRBJ1-2; D gene ambiguous. This CDR3 comprises 13 residues. V was cut by 6 bases and J by 4 bases, with 12 bases left in between. This chain's CDR3 is CASSPREGYGYTF. CDR3 coding DNA: TGTGCCAGCAGCCCAAGGGAGGGCTATGGCTACACCTTC.

The V gene is TRBV28, the J gene TRBJ2-1, with D perhaps matching TRBD2 (5 bases). This CDR3 spans 13 amino acids. Per germline, CDR1 MDHEN and CDR2 SYDVKM. The V and J ends lost 7 bases and 10 bases respectively, with 17 bases between them. Here the CDR3 DNA reads TGTGCCAGCACTTCAAGGTCGGGAAAAGAGCAGTTCTTC. Protein sequence: CASTSRSGKEQFF.

The chain joins TRBV9 to TRBJ2-1, with 7 bases matching TRBD2. The germline gives CDR1 SGDLS, CDR2 YYNGEE. The length of the CDR3 is 17 residues. Trimming cost V 4 bases and J 5 bases; bases outside gene matches: 15. In DNA, the CDR3 is TGTGCCAGCAGCCCGTGGTCGGGACTAACATCGCACAATGAGCAGTTCTTC. Amino acid sequence: CASSPWSGLTSHNEQFF.

J is TRBJ2-3 and V is TRBV4-1, with D possibly matching TRBD2 (6 bases). Deletions cut 1 base from V and 3 bases from J, with 14 bases between. CDR3 length: 16 residues. Per germline, CDR1 MGHRA and CDR2 YSYEKL. CDR3 amino acids: CASSQGGLGATDTQYF. DNA for the CDR3: TGCGCCAGCAGCCAAGGGGGACTCGGGGCGACAGATACGCAGTATTTT.

V and J are TRBV24-1 and TRBJ2-7; the D gene is possibly TRBD1 (5 bases). The CDR3 runs 14 residues. Between the trimmed V and J ends, which lost 3 bases and 3 bases, there was a span of 11 bases. Germline V gene sequence: CDR1 KGHDR, CDR2 SFDVKD. CDR3 sequence: CATSDASTVYEQYF. CDR3 nucleotide sequence: TGTGCCACCAGTGATGCCTCGACAGTCTACGAGCAGTACTTC.

The chain uses TRBV28 and TRBJ1-3; D unclear. The CDR3 contains 15 residues. Germline V CDR1 and CDR2: MDHEN, SYDVKM. Trimming removed 3 bases at V and 1 base at J, with 10 bases between. The CDR3 DNA is TGTGCCAGCAGTTTGGTCCAAGCTTCTGGAAACACCATATATTTT. Translated, it gives CASSLVQASGNTIYF.

The rearrangement links TRBV6-5 to TRBJ1-6; D gene uncertain. The CDR3 extends over 15 amino acids. The germline V and J ends were trimmed by 6 bases and 4 bases, with 13 bases remaining between them. The germline V gene has CDR1 MNHEY and CDR2 SVGAGI. CDR3 sequence: CASSPSGYYNSPLHF. The DNA of the CDR3 is TGTGCCAGCAGCCCATCAGGTTATTATAATTCACCCCTCCACTTT.

This clone was counted once. The chain uses TRBV2 and TRBJ1-5; TRBD1 is a possible D gene (5 bases). The CDR3 consists of 11 residues. CDR1 SNHLY and CDR2 FYNNEI come from the germline V gene. V shed 3 bases and J shed 10 bases, with 7 bases lying between them. CDR3 DNA: TGTGCCAGCAGTGAGCAGGGTCCCCAGCATTTT. Amino acids: CASSEQGPQHF.

The chain is built from TRBV11-2 and TRBJ2-1; no firm D call. In germline, CDR1 is SGHAT, CDR2 FQNNGV. The V gene lost 5 bases and the J gene lost 7 bases, with 12 bases spanning the gap. The CDR3 length is 13 residues. CDR3 loop: CASSPNDSNEQFF. The CDR3 nucleotides read TGTGCCAGCAGCCCCAACGACTCGAATGAGCAGTTCTTC.

The rearrangement links TRBV4-1 to TRBJ2-2; TRBD2 is a possible D gene (6 bases). The V gene's germline CDR1 is MGHRA and CDR2 YSYEKL. This CDR3 region has 17 residues. Trimming removed 6 bases at V and 4 bases at J, with 21 bases between. In DNA, the CDR3 is TGCGCCAGCAGTTATATTTTTCGGGGGACGGGCACCGGGGAGCTGTTTTTT. It encodes CASSYIFRGTGTGELFF.

V and J are TRBV10-3 and TRBJ2-7, with TRBD2 matching over 12 bases. The CDR3 contains 16 residues. CDR1 and CDR2 (germline): ENHRY, SYGVKD. V was clipped by 6 bases and J by 5 bases; unmatched bases: 11. CDR3 DNA sequence: TGTGCCATCAGCTTTGCTAGCGGGGGGGCAAAACACGAGCAGTACTTC. Its protein is CAISFASGGAKHEQYF.

The chain employs TRBV5-3 and TRBJ1-2; 7 nucleotides align to TRBD1. TRBV5-3 is known as an ORF, though its function is uncertain. The CDR3 consists of 15 residues. J was trimmed by 5 bases and V by 4 bases; bases with no gene match: 11. The CDR3 spells CARSPTGTVHYGYTF. DNA of the CDR3: TGTGCCAGAAGCCCGACCGGGACAGTACATTATGGCTACACCTTC.

The J gene is TRBJ1-2, the V gene TRBV4-3; 7 bases match TRBD1. The germline V gene encodes CDR1 LGHNA and CDR2 YSLEER. Unmatched junction bases numbered 9, after V lost 1 base and J lost 4 bases. The length of the CDR3 is 16 residues. DNA for the CDR3: TGCGCCAGCAGCCAAGGGTGGGACAGAGGAAGCTATGGCTACACCTTC. As protein: CASSQGWDRGSYGYTF.